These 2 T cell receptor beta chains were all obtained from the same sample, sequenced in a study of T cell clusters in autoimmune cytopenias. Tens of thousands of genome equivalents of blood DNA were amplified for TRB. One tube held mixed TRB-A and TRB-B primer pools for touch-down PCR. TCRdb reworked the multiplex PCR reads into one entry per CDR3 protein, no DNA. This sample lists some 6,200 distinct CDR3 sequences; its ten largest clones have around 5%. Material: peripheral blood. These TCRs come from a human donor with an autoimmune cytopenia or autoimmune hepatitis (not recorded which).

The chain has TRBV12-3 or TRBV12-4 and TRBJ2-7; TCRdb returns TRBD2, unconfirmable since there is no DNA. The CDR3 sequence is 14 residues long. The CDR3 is CASSPAGGGYEQYF.

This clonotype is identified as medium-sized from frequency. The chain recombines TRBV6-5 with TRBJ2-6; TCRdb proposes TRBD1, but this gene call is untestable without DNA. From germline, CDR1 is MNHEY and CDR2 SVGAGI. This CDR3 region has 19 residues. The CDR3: CASSPYSTGAGSGANVLTF.